Listed here is a single T cell receptor beta chain. The germline CDR1 and CDR2 sequences are MGHRA and YSYEKL. Trimming left V 4 bases short and J 2 bases short, with 15 bases between. The CDR3 has 15 amino acids. This specimen belongs to a study of CD8+ T cells in alopecia areata. Specified treatment: oral pan-JAK inhibitor, 5-10 mg twice daily. It was cDNA, reverse transcribed from extracted RNA, that served as the sequencing template. Sequenced by immunoSEQ multiplex PCR; TCRdb stores in-frame clones only, minus some. The sample holds about 250,000 clones, 60% seen once. Sequencing used CD4+ T cells sorted from blood, obtained at roughly week 52, from a patient treated with tofacitinib. The TCR comes from a human donor with alopecia areata. The V call is TRBV4-1, the J call TRBJ2-7, with D hard to call. The DNA of the CDR3 is TGCGCCAGCAGCCCCCCGAACAGAAGAACCTACGAGCAGTACTTC. Protein: CASSPPNRRTYEQYF.